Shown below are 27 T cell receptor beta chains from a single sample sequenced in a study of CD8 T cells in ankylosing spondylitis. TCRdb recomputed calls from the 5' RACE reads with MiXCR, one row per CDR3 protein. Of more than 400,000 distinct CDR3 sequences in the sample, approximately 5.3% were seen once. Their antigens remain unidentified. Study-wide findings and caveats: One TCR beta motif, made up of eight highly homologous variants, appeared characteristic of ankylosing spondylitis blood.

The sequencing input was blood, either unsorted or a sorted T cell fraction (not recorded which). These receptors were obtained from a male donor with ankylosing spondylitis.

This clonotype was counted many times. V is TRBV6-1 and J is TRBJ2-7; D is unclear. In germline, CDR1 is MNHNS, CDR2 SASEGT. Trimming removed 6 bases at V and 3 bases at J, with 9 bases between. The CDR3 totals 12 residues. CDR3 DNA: TGTGCCAGCAGACCCACGGGCTACGAGCAGTACTTC. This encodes CASRPTGYEQYF.

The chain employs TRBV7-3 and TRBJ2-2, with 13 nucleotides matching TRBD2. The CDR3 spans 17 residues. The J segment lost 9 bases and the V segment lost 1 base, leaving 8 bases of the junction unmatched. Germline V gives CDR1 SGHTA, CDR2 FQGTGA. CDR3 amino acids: CASSLKGLAGVDRELFF. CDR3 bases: TGTGCCAGCAGCTTAAAAGGACTAGCGGGGGTCGACCGGGAGCTGTTTTTT. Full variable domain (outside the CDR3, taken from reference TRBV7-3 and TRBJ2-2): GAGVSQTPSNKVTEKGKYVELRCDPISGHTALYWYRQSLGQGPEFLIYFQGTGAADDSGLPNDRFFAVRPEGSVSTLKIQRTERGDSAVYLCASSLKGLAGVDRELFFGEGSRLTVL.

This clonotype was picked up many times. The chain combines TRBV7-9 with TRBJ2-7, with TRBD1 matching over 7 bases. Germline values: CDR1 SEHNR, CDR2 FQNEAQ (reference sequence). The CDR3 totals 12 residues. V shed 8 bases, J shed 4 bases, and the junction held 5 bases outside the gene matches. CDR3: CASATGAYEQYF. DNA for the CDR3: TGTGCCAGCGCCACAGGGGCTTACGAGCAGTACTTC.

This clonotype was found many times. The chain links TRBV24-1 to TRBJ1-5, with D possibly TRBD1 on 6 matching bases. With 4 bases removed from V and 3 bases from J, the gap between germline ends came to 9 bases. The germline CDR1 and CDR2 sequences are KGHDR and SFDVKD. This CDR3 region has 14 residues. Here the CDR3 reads CATSDQGYNQPQHF. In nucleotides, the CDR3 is TGTGCCACCAGTGACCAGGGGTACAATCAGCCCCAGCATTTT.

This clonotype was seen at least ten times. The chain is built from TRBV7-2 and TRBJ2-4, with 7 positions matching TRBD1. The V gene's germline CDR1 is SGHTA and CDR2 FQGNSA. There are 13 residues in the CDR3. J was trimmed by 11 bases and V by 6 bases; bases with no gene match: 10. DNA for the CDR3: TGTGCCAGCAGTACGGGACAGCCGTCCGTTCAGTACTTC. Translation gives CASSTGQPSVQYF.

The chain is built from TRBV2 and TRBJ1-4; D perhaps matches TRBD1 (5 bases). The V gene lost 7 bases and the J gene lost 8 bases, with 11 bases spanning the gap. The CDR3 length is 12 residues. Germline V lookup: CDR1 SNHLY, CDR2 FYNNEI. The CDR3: CASMQGWEKLFF. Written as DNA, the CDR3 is TGTGCCAGCATGCAGGGTTGGGAAAAACTGTTTTTT.

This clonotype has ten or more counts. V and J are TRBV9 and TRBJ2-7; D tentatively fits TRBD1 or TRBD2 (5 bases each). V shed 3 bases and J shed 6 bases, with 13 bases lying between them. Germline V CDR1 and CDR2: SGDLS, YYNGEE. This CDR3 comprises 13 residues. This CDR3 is CASSERPGTEQYF. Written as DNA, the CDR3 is TGTGCCAGCAGCGAAAGACCGGGGACCGAGCAGTACTTC. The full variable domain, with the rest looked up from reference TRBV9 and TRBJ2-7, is DSGVTQTPKHLITATGQRVTLRCSPRSGDLSVYWYQQSLDQGLQFLIQYYNGEERAKGNILERFSAQQFPDLHSELNLSSLELGDSALYFCASSERPGTEQYFGPGTRLTVT.

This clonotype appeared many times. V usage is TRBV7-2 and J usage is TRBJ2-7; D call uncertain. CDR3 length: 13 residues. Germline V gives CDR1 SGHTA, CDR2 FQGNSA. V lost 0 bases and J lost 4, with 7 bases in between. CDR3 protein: CASSLAVRYEQYF. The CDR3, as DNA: TGTGCCAGCAGCTTAGCGGTCAGGTACGAGCAGTACTTC.

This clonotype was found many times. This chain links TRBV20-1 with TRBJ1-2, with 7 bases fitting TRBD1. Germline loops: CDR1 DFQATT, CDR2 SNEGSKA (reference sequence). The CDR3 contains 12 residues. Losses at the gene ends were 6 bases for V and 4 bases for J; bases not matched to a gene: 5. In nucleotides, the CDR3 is TGCAGTGCAAAGACAGGGATCTATGGCTACACCTTC. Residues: CSAKTGIYGYTF.

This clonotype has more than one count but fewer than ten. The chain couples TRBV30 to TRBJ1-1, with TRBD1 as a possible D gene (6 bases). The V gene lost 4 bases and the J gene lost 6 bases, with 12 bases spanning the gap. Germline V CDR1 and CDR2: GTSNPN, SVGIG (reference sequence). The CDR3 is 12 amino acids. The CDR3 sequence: CAWKGGKSEAFF. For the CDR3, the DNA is TGTGCCTGGAAGGGGGGGAAGTCTGAAGCTTTCTTT.

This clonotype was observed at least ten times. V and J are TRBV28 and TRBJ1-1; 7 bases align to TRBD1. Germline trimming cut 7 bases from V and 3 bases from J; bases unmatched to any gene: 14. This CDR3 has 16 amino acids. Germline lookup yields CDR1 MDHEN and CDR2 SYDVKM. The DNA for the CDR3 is TGTGCCAGCAAAGAGAAGGGGGCTCCGGTTTACACTGAAGCTTTCTTT. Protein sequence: CASKEKGAPVYTEAFF.

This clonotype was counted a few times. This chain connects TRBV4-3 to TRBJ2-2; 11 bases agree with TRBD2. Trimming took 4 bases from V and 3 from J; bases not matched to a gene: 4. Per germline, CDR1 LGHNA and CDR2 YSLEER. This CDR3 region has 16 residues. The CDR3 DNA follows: TGCGCCAGCAGCCCACTAGCGGGAGCCGACACCGGGGAGCTGTTTTTT. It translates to CASSPLAGADTGELFF.

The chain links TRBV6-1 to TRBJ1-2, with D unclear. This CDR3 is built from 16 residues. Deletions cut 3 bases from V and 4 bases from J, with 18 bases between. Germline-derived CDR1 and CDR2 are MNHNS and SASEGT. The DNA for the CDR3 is TGTGCCAGCAGTGAGGACGGCCTCCCTTCTGTCTATGGCTACACCTTC. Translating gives CASSEDGLPSVYGYTF.

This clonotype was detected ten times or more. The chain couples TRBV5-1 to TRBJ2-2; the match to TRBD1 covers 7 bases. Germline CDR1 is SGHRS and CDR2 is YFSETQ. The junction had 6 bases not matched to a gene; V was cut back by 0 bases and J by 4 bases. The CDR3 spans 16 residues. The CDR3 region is CASSLAQGGGTGELFF. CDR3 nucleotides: TGCGCCAGCAGCTTGGCCCAAGGGGGCGGCACCGGGGAGCTGTTTTTT.

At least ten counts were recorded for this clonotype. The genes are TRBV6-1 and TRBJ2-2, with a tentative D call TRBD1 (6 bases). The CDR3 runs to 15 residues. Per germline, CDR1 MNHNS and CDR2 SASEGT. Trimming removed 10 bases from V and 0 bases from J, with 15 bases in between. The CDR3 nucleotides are TGTGCCACAGCGACAGGACGGACGAACACCGGGGAGCTGTTTTTT. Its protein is CATATGRTNTGELFF.

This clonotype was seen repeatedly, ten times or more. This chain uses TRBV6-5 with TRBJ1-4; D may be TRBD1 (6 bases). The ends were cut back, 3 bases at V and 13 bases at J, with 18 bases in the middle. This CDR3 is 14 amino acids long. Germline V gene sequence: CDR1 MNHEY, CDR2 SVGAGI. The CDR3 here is CASSYYRRTARLFF. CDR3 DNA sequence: TGTGCCAGCAGTTATTACCGTCGGACAGCTCGACTGTTTTTT.

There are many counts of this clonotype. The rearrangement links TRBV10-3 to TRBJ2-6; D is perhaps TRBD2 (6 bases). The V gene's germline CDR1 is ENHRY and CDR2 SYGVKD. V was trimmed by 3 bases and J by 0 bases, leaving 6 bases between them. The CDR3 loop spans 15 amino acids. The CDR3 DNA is TGTGCCATCAGTGACGGGGGCTCTGGGGCCAACGTCCTGACTTTC. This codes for CAISDGGSGANVLTF.

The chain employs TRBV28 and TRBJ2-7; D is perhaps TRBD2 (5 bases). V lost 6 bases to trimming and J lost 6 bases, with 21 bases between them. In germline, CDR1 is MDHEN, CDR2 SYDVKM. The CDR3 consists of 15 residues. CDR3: CASSLPYVASSEQYF. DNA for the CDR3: TGTGCCAGCAGCCTACCCTATGTTGCTAGCAGCGAGCAGTACTTC.

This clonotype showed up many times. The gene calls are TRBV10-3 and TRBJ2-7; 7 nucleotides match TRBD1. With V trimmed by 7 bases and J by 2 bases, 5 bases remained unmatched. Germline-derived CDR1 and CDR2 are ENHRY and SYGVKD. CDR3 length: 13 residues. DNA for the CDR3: TGTGCCATCAACCCGACAGGGACCTACGAGCAGTACTTC. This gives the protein CAINPTGTYEQYF.

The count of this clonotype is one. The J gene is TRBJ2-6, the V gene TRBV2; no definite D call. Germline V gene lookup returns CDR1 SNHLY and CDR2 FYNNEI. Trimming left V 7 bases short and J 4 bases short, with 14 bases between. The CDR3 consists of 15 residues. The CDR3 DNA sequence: TGTGCCAGCACCCCGTTAGGGCCAGGGGCCAACGTCCTGACTTTC. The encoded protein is CASTPLGPGANVLTF.

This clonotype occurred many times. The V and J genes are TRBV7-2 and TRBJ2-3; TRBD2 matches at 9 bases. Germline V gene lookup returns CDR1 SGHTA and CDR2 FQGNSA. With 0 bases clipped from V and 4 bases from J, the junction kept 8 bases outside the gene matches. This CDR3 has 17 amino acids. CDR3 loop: CASSLALVSGSADTQYF. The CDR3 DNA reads TGTGCCAGCAGCTTAGCGCTGGTTAGCGGGAGCGCAGATACGCAGTATTTT. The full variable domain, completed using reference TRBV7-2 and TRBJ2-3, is GAGVSQSPSNKVTEKGKDVELRCDPISGHTALYWYRQSLGQGLEFLIYFQGNSAPDKSGLPSDRFSAERTGGSVSTLTIQRTQQEDSAVYLCASSLALVSGSADTQYFGPGTRLTVL.

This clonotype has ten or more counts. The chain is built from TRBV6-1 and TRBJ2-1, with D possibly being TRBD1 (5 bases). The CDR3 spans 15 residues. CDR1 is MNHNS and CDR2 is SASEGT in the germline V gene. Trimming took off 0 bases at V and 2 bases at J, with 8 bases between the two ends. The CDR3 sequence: CASSEARQTYNEQFF. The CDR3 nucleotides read TGTGCCAGCAGTGAAGCAAGACAGACCTACAATGAGCAGTTCTTC.

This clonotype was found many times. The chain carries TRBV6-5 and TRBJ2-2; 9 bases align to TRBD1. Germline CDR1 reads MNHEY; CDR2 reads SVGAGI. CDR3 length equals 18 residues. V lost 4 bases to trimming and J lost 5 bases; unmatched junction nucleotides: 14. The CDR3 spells CASSLTIPQGARTGELFF. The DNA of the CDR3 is TGTGCCAGCAGTTTAACAATCCCACAGGGGGCGCGAACCGGGGAGCTGTTTTTT.

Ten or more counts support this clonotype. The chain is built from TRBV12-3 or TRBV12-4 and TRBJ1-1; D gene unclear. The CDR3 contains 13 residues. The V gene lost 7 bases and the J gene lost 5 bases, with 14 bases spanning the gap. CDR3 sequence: CASTLWSGTEAFF. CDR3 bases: TGTGCCAGCACCCTGTGGTCGGGGACTGAAGCTTTCTTT.

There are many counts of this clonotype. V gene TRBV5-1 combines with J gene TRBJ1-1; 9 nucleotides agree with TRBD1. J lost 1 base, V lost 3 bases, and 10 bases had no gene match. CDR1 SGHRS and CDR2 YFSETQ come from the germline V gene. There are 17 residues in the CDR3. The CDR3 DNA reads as TGCGCCAGCAGCTCCCGGATAGCGGGACAGGGGAACACTGAAGCTTTCTTT. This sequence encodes CASSSRIAGQGNTEAFF. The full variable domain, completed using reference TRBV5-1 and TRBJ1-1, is KAGVTQTPRYLIKTRGQQVTLSCSPISGHRSVSWYQQTPGQGLQFLFEYFSETQRNKGNFPGRFSGRQFSNSRSEMNVSTLELGDSALYLCASSSRIAGQGNTEAFFGQGTRLTVV.

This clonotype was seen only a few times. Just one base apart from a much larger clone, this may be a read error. As DNA, the CDR3 is TGTGCCAGCAGTTACCTCCGTCAGCCCCAGCATTTT. Protein: CASSYLRQPQHF. The gene calls are TRBV6-6 and TRBJ1-5; D is undetermined. Germline V gives CDR1 MNHNY, CDR2 SVGAGI (reference sequence). This CDR3 contains 12 residues. V lost 2 bases and J 6 bases, leaving 5 bases between the germline ends.

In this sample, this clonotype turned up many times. CDR3 sequence reads: CASSLQGAWETQYF. The CDR3 DNA follows: TGCGCCAGCAGCCTACAGGGGGCTTGGGAGACCCAGTACTTC. The J gene is TRBJ2-5, the V gene TRBV4-1; 9 positions agree with TRBD1. This CDR3 is built from 14 residues. Trimming at V came to 4 bases and at J to 5 bases, leaving 5 bases not matched to a gene. Germline assignment: CDR1 MGHRA and CDR2 YSYEKL.